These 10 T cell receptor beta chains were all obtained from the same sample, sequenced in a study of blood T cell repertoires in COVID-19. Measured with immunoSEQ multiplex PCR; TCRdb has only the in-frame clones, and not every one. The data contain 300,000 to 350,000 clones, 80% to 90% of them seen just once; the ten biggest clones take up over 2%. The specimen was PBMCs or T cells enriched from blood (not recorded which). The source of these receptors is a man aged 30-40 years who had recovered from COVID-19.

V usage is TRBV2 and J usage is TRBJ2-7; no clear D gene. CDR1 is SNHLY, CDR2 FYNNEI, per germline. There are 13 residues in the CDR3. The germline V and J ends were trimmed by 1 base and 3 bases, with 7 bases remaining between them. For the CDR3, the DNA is TGTGCCAGCAGTGAAGTGATGAGCTACGAGCAGTACTTC. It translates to CASSEVMSYEQYF. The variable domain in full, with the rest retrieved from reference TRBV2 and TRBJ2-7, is EPEVTQTPSHQVTQMGQEVILRCVPISNHLYFYWYRQILGQKVEFLVSFYNNEISEKSEIFDDQFSVERPDGSNFTLKIRSTKLEDSAMYFCASSEVMSYEQYFGPGTRLTVT.

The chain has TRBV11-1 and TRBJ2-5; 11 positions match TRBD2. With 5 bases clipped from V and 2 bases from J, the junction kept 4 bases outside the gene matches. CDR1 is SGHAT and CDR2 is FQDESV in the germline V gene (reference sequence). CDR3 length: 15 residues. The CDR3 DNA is TGTGCCAGCAGCGTTCTAGCGGGGGGTCAAGAGACCCAGTACTTC. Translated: CASSVLAGGQETQYF.

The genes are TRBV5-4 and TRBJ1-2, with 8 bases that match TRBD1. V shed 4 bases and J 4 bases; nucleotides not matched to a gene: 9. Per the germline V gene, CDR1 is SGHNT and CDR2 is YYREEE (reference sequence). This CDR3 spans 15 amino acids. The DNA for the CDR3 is TGTGCCAGCAGCGTTACCGGGACAGGACTCTATGGCTACACCTTC. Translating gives CASSVTGTGLYGYTF.

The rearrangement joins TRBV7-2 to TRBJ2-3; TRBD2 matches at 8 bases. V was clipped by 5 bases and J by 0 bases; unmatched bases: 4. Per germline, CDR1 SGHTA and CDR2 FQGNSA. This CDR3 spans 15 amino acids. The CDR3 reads CASSLRGGSTDTQYF. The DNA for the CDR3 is TGTGCCAGCAGCCTCCGGGGGGGTAGCACAGATACGCAGTATTTT.

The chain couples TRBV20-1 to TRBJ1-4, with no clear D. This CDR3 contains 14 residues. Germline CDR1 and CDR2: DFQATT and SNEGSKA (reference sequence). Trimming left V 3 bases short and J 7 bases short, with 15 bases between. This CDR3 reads CSASQGQRIEKLFF. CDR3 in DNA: TGCAGTGCTAGTCAAGGCCAGCGAATTGAAAAACTGTTTTTT.

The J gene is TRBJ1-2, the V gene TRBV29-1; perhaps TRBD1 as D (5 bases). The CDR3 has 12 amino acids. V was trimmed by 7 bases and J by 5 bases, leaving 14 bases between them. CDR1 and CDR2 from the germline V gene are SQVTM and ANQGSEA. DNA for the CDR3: TGCAGCGCTGGGGACTTGGAGTATGGCTACACCTTC. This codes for CSAGDLEYGYTF.

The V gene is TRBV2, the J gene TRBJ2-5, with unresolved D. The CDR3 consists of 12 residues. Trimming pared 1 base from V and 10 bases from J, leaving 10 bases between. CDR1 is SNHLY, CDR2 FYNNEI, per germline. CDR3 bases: TGTGCCAGCAGTGAAGACGCTATTATCCAGTACTTC. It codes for CASSEDAIIQYF.

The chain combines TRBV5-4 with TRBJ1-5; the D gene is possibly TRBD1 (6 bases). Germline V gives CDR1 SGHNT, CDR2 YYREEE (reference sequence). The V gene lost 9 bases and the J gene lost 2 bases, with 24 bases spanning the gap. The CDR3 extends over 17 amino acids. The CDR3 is CATGNKGGFLGNQPQHF. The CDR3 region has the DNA TGTGCCACCGGCAATAAGGGGGGGTTTTTGGGCAATCAGCCCCAGCATTTT.

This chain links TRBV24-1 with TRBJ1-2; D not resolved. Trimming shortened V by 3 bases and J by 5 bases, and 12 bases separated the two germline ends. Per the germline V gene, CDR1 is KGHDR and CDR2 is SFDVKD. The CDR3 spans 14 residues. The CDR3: CATSDPRIFYGYTF. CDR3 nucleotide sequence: TGTGCCACCAGTGATCCGAGGATCTTTTATGGCTACACCTTC.

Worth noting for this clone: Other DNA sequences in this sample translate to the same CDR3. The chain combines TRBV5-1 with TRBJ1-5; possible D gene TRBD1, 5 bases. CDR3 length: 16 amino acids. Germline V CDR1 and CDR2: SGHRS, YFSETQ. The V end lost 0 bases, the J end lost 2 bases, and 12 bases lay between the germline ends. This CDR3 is CASSLGVGGGNQPQHF. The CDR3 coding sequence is TGCGCCAGCAGCTTGGGGGTGGGAGGGGGCAATCAGCCCCAGCATTTT. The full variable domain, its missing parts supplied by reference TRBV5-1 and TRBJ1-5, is KAGVTQTPRYLIKTRGQQVTLSCSPISGHRSVSWYQQTPGQGLQFLFEYFSETQRNKGNFPGRFSGRQFSNSRSEMNVSTLELGDSALYLCASSLGVGGGNQPQHFGDGTRLSIL.